A single sample is the source of the 25 T cell receptor beta chains below, sequenced in a study of technical replicates of blood from several donors. TCRdb's table, derived via immunoSEQ multiplex PCR, lists solely in-frame clones and lacks some. The table includes tens of thousands of clones, 91% detected once. The sequenced material came from T cells isolated from PBMCs. The receptors here all came from a human donor in good health. Some clones in this sample may be carry-over from other donors' samples.

J is TRBJ1-1 and V is TRBV5-6; D perhaps matches TRBD1 (5 bases). V was clipped by 4 bases and J by 2 bases, with 15 bases between them. The length of the CDR3 is 15 residues. Germline values: CDR1 SGHDT, CDR2 YYEEEE. CDR3 bases: TGTGCCAGCAGCCTCATACCAGGACACAACACTGAAGCTTTCTTT. Its protein product is CASSLIPGHNTEAFF.

The rearrangement uses TRBV5-1 and TRBJ1-4; the D gene is possibly TRBD1 (5 bases). Trimming shortened V by 3 bases and J by 8 bases, and 17 bases separated the two germline ends. The CDR3 runs 15 residues. Germline V lookup: CDR1 SGHRS, CDR2 YFSETQ. The CDR3 spells CASSSGGFKGEKLFF. The DNA of the CDR3 is TGCGCCAGCAGCTCCGGGGGGTTTAAGGGAGAAAAACTGTTTTTT.

V is TRBV4-1 and J is TRBJ2-7; D perhaps matches TRBD2 (5 bases). CDR1 and CDR2 from the germline V gene are MGHRA and YSYEKL. The CDR3 contains 14 residues. Between the trimmed V and J ends, which lost 1 base and 0 bases, there was a span of 7 bases. The CDR3 spells CASSQGLISYEQYF. As DNA, the CDR3 is TGCGCCAGCAGCCAAGGACTAATCTCCTACGAGCAGTACTTC.

DNA for the CDR3: TGTGCCAGCAGCCCTCTGCTCAGGGTTGGCCAGTACTTC. Amino acids: CASSPLLRVGQYF. The chain combines TRBV11-2 with TRBJ2-5, with D possibly being TRBD1 (5 bases). V lost 5 bases, J lost 10 bases, and 17 bases lay in between. There are 13 residues in the CDR3. Germline V gene lookup returns CDR1 SGHAT and CDR2 FQNNGV.

The chain uses TRBV7-9 and TRBJ2-2, with D unresolved. The germline V gene has CDR1 SEHNR and CDR2 FQNEAQ (reference sequence). The V and J ends lost 1 base and 8 bases respectively, with 5 bases between them. The length of the CDR3 is 12 residues. The CDR3 spells CASSLGRGELFF. CDR3 DNA sequence: TGTGCCAGCAGCTTAGGCAGAGGGGAGCTGTTTTTT.

V is TRBV2 and J is TRBJ1-3, with D tentatively TRBD1 (6 bases). Germline V CDR1 and CDR2: SNHLY, FYNNEI. The CDR3 extends over 16 amino acids. With 7 bases removed from V and 2 bases from J, the gap between germline ends came to 18 bases. CDR3 nucleotides: TGTGCCAGCAACCAAGGGGGGGGCCGACCTGGAAACACCATATATTTT. Encoded protein: CASNQGGGRPGNTIYF.

The chain joins TRBV13 to TRBJ2-6; TRBD1 might be the D (5 bases). Germline loops: CDR1 PRHDT, CDR2 FYEKMQ (reference sequence). Trimming cost V 5 bases and J 2 bases, with 16 bases left between them. The CDR3 sequence is 17 residues long. Here the CDR3 reads CASSPFSGLPGANVLTF. In DNA form, the CDR3 reads TGTGCCAGCAGCCCCTTCTCAGGGTTACCTGGGGCCAACGTCCTGACTTTC.

The chain is built from TRBV7-9 and TRBJ2-1, with D perhaps matching TRBD2 (7 bases). Germline CDR1 SEHNR, CDR2 FQNEAQ (reference sequence). This CDR3 has 15 residues. V gave up 2 bases and J gave up 3 bases, with 11 bases separating them. In nucleotides, the CDR3 is TGTGCCAGCAGCTTACGGGGGGCCGGCTACAATGAGCAGTTCTTC. Protein: CASSLRGAGYNEQFF.

This chain links TRBV7-3 with TRBJ1-1; the D is unclear. CDR3 length: 13 amino acids. Deletions cut 8 bases from V and 0 bases from J, with 10 bases between. Looked up from germline, CDR1 is SGHTA and CDR2 is FQGTGA. This CDR3 reads CASSTALNTEAFF. The CDR3 coding sequence is TGTGCCAGCTCCACTGCTCTGAACACTGAAGCTTTCTTT.

The chain couples TRBV6-5 to TRBJ1-4, with a tentative D call TRBD1 (5 bases). Trimming took off 8 bases at V and 5 bases at J, with 18 bases between the two ends. The CDR3 is 15 amino acids. Germline CDR1 and CDR2: MNHEY and SVGAGI. The CDR3 DNA sequence: TGTGCCAGCGGAAGGAGGGGCAGCACGAATGAAAAACTGTTTTTT. As protein: CASGRRGSTNEKLFF.

This clone appeared a single time. The chain couples TRBV6-5 to TRBJ2-2; D gene unclear. Germline CDR1 is MNHEY and CDR2 is SVGAGI. CDR3 length: 15 amino acids. V shed 6 bases and J shed 4 bases, with 15 bases lying between them. The CDR3 sequence: CASSRSQALTGELFF. The CDR3 coding sequence is TGTGCCAGCAGCCGCAGCCAGGCGCTCACCGGGGAGCTGTTTTTT.

The CDR3 here is CASSLRTDEKLFF. DNA of the CDR3: TGTGCCAGCAGCCTTCGGACAGATGAAAAACTGTTTTTT. The chain carries TRBV7-6 and TRBJ1-4; maybe TRBD1 (6 bases). This CDR3 comprises 13 residues. Trimming pared 5 bases from V and 6 bases from J, leaving 10 bases between. Germline lookup yields CDR1 SGHVS and CDR2 FNYEAQ.

This clone was recorded once. This rearrangement joins TRBV19 to TRBJ1-1, with 9 bases that match TRBD1. The CDR3 runs to 18 residues. V lost 5 bases to trimming and J lost 5 bases; unmatched junction nucleotides: 18. Germline V gene sequence: CDR1 LNHDA, CDR2 SQIVND (reference sequence). CDR3 in DNA: TGTGCCAGTAGTGTCAGAGTACCGGGACAGGGATTGGGGACTGAAGCTTTCTTT. Its translation is CASSVRVPGQGLGTEAFF.

This clone was seen only once. The chain employs TRBV5-1 and TRBJ1-4; TRBD1 matches 10 bases. With 0 bases clipped from V and 0 bases from J, the junction kept 8 bases outside the gene matches. Germline V gives CDR1 SGHRS, CDR2 YFSETQ. The CDR3 length is 19 residues. In nucleotides, the CDR3 is TGCGCCAGCAGCTTGGCCCCCGGGACAGGGGCTGCAACTAATGAAAAACTGTTTTTT. It is translated as CASSLAPGTGAATNEKLFF.

The gene calls are TRBV5-1 and TRBJ2-5; 8 bases map to TRBD1. J was trimmed by 5 bases and V by 0 bases; bases with no gene match: 9. There are 16 residues in the CDR3. Germline V gives CDR1 SGHRS, CDR2 YFSETQ. In DNA, the CDR3 is TGCGCCAGCAGCTTGGTTCAGGCAGGGGGCGGGGAGACCCAGTACTTC. It specifies CASSLVQAGGGETQYF. The variable domain in full, with the rest retrieved from reference TRBV5-1 and TRBJ2-5, is KAGVTQTPRYLIKTRGQQVTLSCSPISGHRSVSWYQQTPGQGLQFLFEYFSETQRNKGNFPGRFSGRQFSNSRSEMNVSTLELGDSALYLCASSLVQAGGGETQYFGPGTRLLVL.

This clone was detected only a few times. The rearrangement joins TRBV5-1 to TRBJ2-2, with 9 nucleotides matching TRBD1. The ends lost 4 bases at V and 7 bases at J; junction bases unmatched: 11. Germline-derived CDR1 and CDR2 are SGHRS and YFSETQ. The CDR3 totals 16 residues. CDR3 residues: CASSHSRTGAVGELFF. Written as DNA, the CDR3 is TGCGCCAGCAGCCACTCACGGACAGGGGCGGTCGGGGAGCTGTTTTTT.

The rearrangement links TRBV28 to TRBJ2-7, with D perhaps matching TRBD1 (5 bases). The V end lost 8 bases, the J end lost 2 bases, and 7 bases lay between the germline ends. Germline V gene lookup returns CDR1 MDHEN and CDR2 SYDVKM. The CDR3 loop spans 11 amino acids. The CDR3 DNA follows: TGTGCCAGCGGACACCCCTACGAGCAGTACTTC. This sequence encodes CASGHPYEQYF.

This chain links TRBV15 with TRBJ2-3; a possible D gene is TRBD2 (6 bases). The germline gives CDR1 LNHNV, CDR2 YYDKDF (reference sequence). V dropped 0 bases and J dropped 0 bases, with 13 bases sitting between them. This CDR3 comprises 17 residues. This CDR3 reads CATSRDWRDTSTDTQYF. CDR3 nucleotides: TGTGCCACCAGCAGAGATTGGCGGGATACTAGCACAGATACGCAGTATTTT.

This clone appeared a single time. The J gene is TRBJ1-2, the V gene TRBV9; D is perhaps TRBD1 (6 bases). The CDR3 runs 15 residues. Germline V gene data show CDR1 as SGDLS and CDR2 as YYNGEE. Trimming pared 0 bases from V and 4 bases from J, leaving 13 bases between. The CDR3 region is CASSVADRTFYGYTF. The CDR3, as DNA: TGTGCCAGCAGCGTAGCGGACAGAACGTTCTATGGCTACACCTTC.

This chain connects TRBV5-4 to TRBJ2-7, with D possibly matching TRBD2 (6 bases). Trimming left V 5 bases short and J 0 bases short, with 12 bases between. Germline-derived CDR1 and CDR2 are SGHNT and YYREEE (reference sequence). The CDR3 contains 14 residues. CDR3 protein: CASSSSGSSYEQYF. Here the CDR3 DNA reads TGTGCCAGCAGTTCATCCGGGAGCTCCTACGAGCAGTACTTC.

This rearrangement joins TRBV11-2 to TRBJ2-4; TRBD1 is a possible D gene (5 bases). CDR1 SGHAT and CDR2 FQNNGV come from the germline V gene. The germline V and J ends were trimmed by 2 bases and 0 bases, with 14 bases remaining between them. The CDR3 has 17 residues. CDR3 nucleotides: TGTGCCAGCAGCTTATTGATCAAGACAGTAGCCAAAAACATTCAGTACTTC. This encodes CASSLLIKTVAKNIQYF.

The rearrangement uses TRBV5-1 and TRBJ1-2; possible D gene TRBD1, 6 bases. Trimming pared 4 bases from V and 5 bases from J, leaving 15 bases between. In germline, CDR1 is SGHRS, CDR2 YFSETQ. The CDR3 runs to 14 residues. This CDR3 reads CASSPGDTSYGYTF. The DNA for the CDR3 is TGCGCCAGCAGCCCTGGGGACACCTCTTATGGCTACACCTTC.

The V and J genes are TRBV7-9 and TRBJ2-1, with 8 bases fitting TRBD1. Germline assignment: CDR1 SEHNR and CDR2 FQNEAQ (reference sequence). The CDR3 is 18 residues long. Trimming at V came to 2 bases and at J to 6 bases, leaving 15 bases not matched to a gene. In DNA, the CDR3 is TGTGCCAGCAGCTTAATCTATTACGGGCGAGACAGGGGCAATGAGCAGTTCTTC. The encoded protein is CASSLIYYGRDRGNEQFF.

The genes are TRBV2 and TRBJ1-5; no clear D. The CDR3 spans 14 residues. Trimming cost V 4 bases and J 0 bases, with 7 bases left between them. The germline CDR1 and CDR2 sequences are SNHLY and FYNNEI. CDR3 in DNA: TGTGCCAGCAGTGGAGCTTATAGCAATCAGCCCCAGCATTTT. It yields the protein CASSGAYSNQPQHF.

The gene calls are TRBV6-1 and TRBJ2-7; 8 positions agree with TRBD2. V trimming: 2 bases; J trimming: 7 bases; junction bases outside the gene matches: 10. The CDR3 length is 15 residues. Germline-derived CDR1 and CDR2 are MNHNS and SASEGT. The CDR3 nucleotides are TGTGCCAGCAGTGAATGGTCCAGCGGGAGTGGGGAGCAGTACTTC. It is translated as CASSEWSSGSGEQYF.